These T cell receptor beta chains were read from a single sample in a study of blood T cell repertoires in COVID-19. Measured with immunoSEQ multiplex PCR; TCRdb has only the in-frame clones, and not every one. This sample has about 250,000 clones, with about 68% found just once. The sequenced material came from peripheral blood. These receptor sequences come from an elderly woman with acute or convalescent COVID-19. Both conserved end residues are part of each CDR3.

v_call cdr3_aa
TRBV15 CATRPSAGTYEQYF
TRBV14 CASSQGTIGRNTIYF
TRBV9 CASSGSQGASTEAFF
TRBV19 CASNNGQGFGAFF
TRBV7-2 CASSFQGQYSNQPQHF
TRBV2 CASSDPWTSGSIDTQYF
TRBV29-1 CSVRGGDTYNEQFF
TRBV5-1 CASSLGTGATADTQYF
TRBV11-2 CASSLGGLAGQETQYF
TRBV3-1/TRBV3-2 CASSRTTYNEQFF
TRBV6-5 CASSRTGGNQPQHF
TRBV9 CASSFAGSETQYF
TRBV5-1 CASSPDRVAEQFF
TRBV6-1 CASSEYLAGGGTGELFF
TRBV2 CASSEGNRNQPQHF
TRBV11-1 CASSFDRVSYEQYF